The clone carrying this T cell receptor beta chain was seen at least ten times. Antigen specificity is unknown. This CDR3 has 16 residues. Germline assignment: CDR1 SGHVS and CDR2 FNYEAQ. V dropped 5 bases and J dropped 5; count of bases not matched to a gene: 6. These data originate in a study of T cell repertoires in cytomegalovirus infection. Study context: It was the public TCR beta signatures that indicated both CMV infection and matching HLA type. Overall study findings and caveats: Ex vivo responses were dominated by HLA-C-restricted CMV-specific TCR beta clonotypes.

MiXCR was run by TCRdb on the reads, yielding one entry per CDR3 protein. Of around 250,000 distinct CDR3 sequences in the sample, about 15% are singletons; the top ten hold around 43%. The rearrangement joins TRBV7-6 to TRBJ2-5; 15 bases are a match to TRBD2. The TCR was taken from a human donor in good health (CMV status not recorded). Some clones in this sample may be carry-over from other donors' samples. The sequencing input was CD8+ T cells from PBMCs. CDR3 DNA: TGTGCCAGCAGCAGAGGACTAGCGGGGGGGCGTGAGACCCAGTACTTC. It specifies CASSRGLAGGRETQYF. Based on the CDR3 plus reference TRBV7-6 and TRBJ2-5, the full variable domain is GAGVSQSPRYKVTKRGQDVALRCDPISGHVSLYWYRQALGQGPEFLTYFNYEAQQDKSGLPNDRFSAERPEGSISTLTIQRTEQRDSAMYRCASSRGLAGGRETQYFGPGTRLLVL.